The T cell receptor (beta chain) under discussion was sequenced for a study of T cells after yellow fever vaccination. Across the study: The authors prepared low-cell-number fractions using SMART-Seq v4 Ultra Low Input.

Regarding this clonotype: Its antigen is still unknown.

TCRdb analysed the 5' RACE reads with MiXCR anew, one entry per CDR3 protein. The data show 50,000 to 75,000 distinct CDR3 sequences, more than 5.5% seen once. Study observations and caveats: The study noted that FACS-sorted repertoires could contain abundant clonotypes contaminating from the bulk population. The secondary T-cell response peaked on day 5, not day 15, but was weaker.

The sequence derives from a man aged 18 to 35 who received the YFV17D yellow fever vaccine. The material was CD8+ T cells sorted from PBMCs, obtained on the day of the first yellow fever vaccination.

CDR3 bases: TGTGCCAGCAGATCAATCAACTCCAGGGGCTCCTACGAGCAGTACGTC. Its protein product is CASRSINSRGSYEQYV. This sequence joins TRBV28 and TRBJ2-7, with TRBD1 as a possible D gene (6 bases). Germline values: CDR1 MDHEN, CDR2 SYDVKM. Trimming cost V 6 bases and J 0 bases, with 18 bases left between them. The length of the CDR3 is 16 residues.